These 21 T cell receptor beta chains were sequenced from one sample in a study of shared clonotypes between healthy human individuals. The repertoire was sequenced with immunoSEQ multiplex PCR; TCRdb's copy has only in-frame clones and lacks some. The top ten clones hold approximately 0.41% of a sample with 2 million to 2.5 million clones, 85% to 95% of them seen once. The material sequenced was naive CD4+ T cells from PBMCs. Subset denoted: CD45RA+ positively selected. These receptor sequences come from a man younger than 35 in good health. Some clones in this sample may be carry-over from other donors' samples.

The chain carries TRBV6-6 and TRBJ1-1, with 9 bases identical to TRBD1. The CDR3 runs 16 residues. Germline trimming cut 6 bases from V and 0 bases from J; bases unmatched to any gene: 8. Germline V lookup: CDR1 MNHNY, CDR2 SVGAGI (reference sequence). This CDR3 is CASRPGTGKVNTEAFF. The CDR3 DNA reads TGTGCCAGCAGACCCGGGACAGGGAAGGTGAACACTGAAGCTTTCTTT.

The rearrangement joins TRBV11-2 to TRBJ1-1; 9 bases match TRBD1. J gave up 4 bases and V 6 bases, and 6 bases lay outside the gene matches. The germline CDR1 and CDR2 sequences are SGHAT and FQNNGV. The CDR3 is 14 residues long. CDR3 in amino acids: CASRKQGASTEAFF. The CDR3 DNA reads as TGTGCCAGCAGGAAACAGGGGGCGAGCACTGAAGCTTTCTTT.

The rearrangement joins TRBV19 to TRBJ2-1; 7 bases fit TRBD2. V shed 3 bases and J 7 bases; nucleotides not matched to a gene: 9. The CDR3 length is 15 residues. The germline gives CDR1 LNHDA, CDR2 SQIVND (reference sequence). This CDR3 is CASSIQGGRVNEQFF. CDR3 sequence (DNA): TGTGCCAGTAGTATTCAGGGCGGGAGAGTGAATGAGCAGTTCTTC.

This chain uses TRBV6-1 with TRBJ2-7; D unresolved. Germline V lookup: CDR1 MNHNS, CDR2 SASEGT. Trimming removed 2 bases from V and 1 base from J, with 15 bases in between. The CDR3 totals 16 residues. The DNA for the CDR3 is TGTGCCAGCAGTGAATTTGGTCCAGGTGTATCCTACGAGCAGTACTTC. This gives the protein CASSEFGPGVSYEQYF.

This chain joins TRBV28 and TRBJ1-6; D ambiguous. From germline, CDR1 is MDHEN and CDR2 SYDVKM. The CDR3 has 13 residues. V shed 11 bases and J shed 0 bases, with 8 bases lying between them. CDR3 region: CAEGSSYNSPLHF. In DNA form, the CDR3 reads TGTGCCGAGGGCAGCTCCTATAATTCACCCCTCCACTTT.

The chain uses TRBV19 and TRBJ1-1, with D tentatively TRBD1 (5 bases). Trimming left V 6 bases short and J 6 bases short, with 26 bases between. CDR1 and CDR2 from the germline V gene are LNHDA and SQIVND (reference sequence). The CDR3 runs 17 residues. The CDR3 loop is CASRLTSAGRVRAEAFF. The CDR3 nucleotides are TGTGCCAGTAGACTGACATCGGCAGGGCGAGTTCGGGCTGAAGCTTTCTTT.

The chain carries TRBV14 and TRBJ2-7; unclear D gene. The V gene's germline CDR1 is SGHDN and CDR2 FVKESK. V lost 0 bases and J 6 bases, leaving 6 bases between the germline ends. The CDR3 sequence is 12 residues long. CDR3 coding DNA: TGTGCCAGCAGCCAAGATCACAGCGAGCAGTACTTC. Protein sequence: CASSQDHSEQYF.

The chain recombines TRBV4-2 with TRBJ2-7, with D unresolved. CDR1 and CDR2 (germline): LGHNA, YNFKEQ. V lost 0 bases and J 0 bases, leaving 12 bases between the germline ends. CDR3 length: 16 residues. This CDR3 is CASSQDSVRSSYEQYF. In DNA, the CDR3 is TGTGCCAGCAGCCAAGATTCAGTCAGGAGCTCCTACGAGCAGTACTTC.

The rearrangement uses TRBV7-9 and TRBJ2-3, with 15 nucleotides matching TRBD2. The CDR3 has 19 amino acids. Germline V gene lookup returns CDR1 SEHNR and CDR2 FQNEAQ (reference sequence). The trim removed 5 bases at V and 4 bases at J, leaving 13 bases unmatched. The DNA for the CDR3 is TGTGCCAGCAGCCTGGGACTAGCGGGAGGTACGAGGGTCGCAGATACGCAGTATTTT. This sequence encodes CASSLGLAGGTRVADTQYF.

The chain has TRBV19 and TRBJ1-1; possible D gene TRBD1, 6 bases. Deletions cut 6 bases from V and 1 base from J, with 12 bases between. The germline V gene encodes CDR1 LNHDA and CDR2 SQIVND (reference sequence). This CDR3 has 14 amino acids. Here the CDR3 reads CASRRYRENTEAFF. Here the CDR3 DNA reads TGTGCCAGTAGGAGATACAGGGAGAACACTGAAGCTTTCTTT.

A single count supports this clone. The chain joins TRBV28 to TRBJ1-1; TRBD1 aligns across 8 bases. In germline, CDR1 is MDHEN, CDR2 SYDVKM. The CDR3 sequence is 14 residues long. V lost 6 bases to trimming and J lost 7 bases; unmatched junction nucleotides: 10. This CDR3 is CASSSGQGTGEAFF. The CDR3 region has the DNA TGTGCCAGCAGCTCTGGACAGGGAACAGGTGAAGCTTTCTTT.

V and J are TRBV28 and TRBJ2-1, with D possibly matching TRBD2 (5 bases). CDR3 length: 15 residues. V lost 2 bases and J lost 4, with 12 bases in between. Per the germline V gene, CDR1 is MDHEN and CDR2 is SYDVKM. The CDR3 nucleotides are TGTGCCAGCAGTTTAAGCGGAGGACCTTACAATGAGCAGTTCTTC. Translated: CASSLSGGPYNEQFF.

Notes on this clone: This sample includes further DNA sequences coding for the same CDR3. The chain combines TRBV6-5 with TRBJ1-4; 12 nucleotides line up with TRBD1. The CDR3 contains 14 residues. The trim removed 6 bases at V and 7 bases at J, leaving 3 bases unmatched. Germline V lookup: CDR1 MNHEY, CDR2 SVGAGI. CDR3 sequence (DNA): TGTGCCAGCAGCAGGGACAGGGGGCGTGAAAAACTGTTTTTT. This sequence encodes CASSRDRGREKLFF.

This clone was recorded once. The chain has TRBV11-2 and TRBJ2-7; either TRBD1 or TRBD2 may fit D (5 bases each). V lost 1 base, J lost 5 bases, and 12 bases lay in between. The length of the CDR3 is 14 residues. Germline CDR1 and CDR2: SGHAT and FQNNGV. The CDR3 here is CASSLGGRWHEQYF. CDR3 in DNA: TGTGCCAGCAGCTTAGGGGGACGATGGCACGAGCAGTACTTC.

With regard to this clone: At one end, the junction sequence differs from germline, possibly due to a read error. The J gene is TRBJ2-3, the V gene TRBV4-3, with 10 nucleotides matching TRBD2. CDR1 and CDR2 (germline): LGHNA, YSLEER. CDR3 length: 16 amino acids. In DNA form, the CDR3 reads TGCGCCAGCAGCCAAAGCTCTAGCGGGAGTGGTGATACACAGTATTTT. Protein: CASSQSSSGSGDTQYF.

On this clone: Other DNA sequences in this specimen translate into the identical CDR3. The chain couples TRBV7-2 to TRBJ1-5; 7 nucleotides match TRBD1. CDR3 length: 15 amino acids. CDR1 and CDR2 from the germline V gene are SGHTA and FQGNSA. The junction had 4 bases not matched to a gene; V was cut back by 1 base and J by 4 bases. The CDR3 bases are TGTGCCAGCAGCTTAGTAGGGGGCGGGAATCAGCCCCAGCATTTT. Translation: CASSLVGGGNQPQHF.

This chain uses TRBV28 with TRBJ1-1; the D is unclear. Germline lookup yields CDR1 MDHEN and CDR2 SYDVKM. Trimming took off 1 base at V and 0 bases at J, with 9 bases between the two ends. The CDR3 runs to 15 residues. This CDR3 is CASSLLARLNTEAFF. CDR3 DNA sequence: TGTGCCAGCAGTTTATTGGCGAGGCTGAACACTGAAGCTTTCTTT.

Details on this clone: Other DNA sequences in this sample translate to the same CDR3. J is TRBJ2-6 and V is TRBV6-6; D uncertain. V was shortened by 6 bases and J by 1 base, with 1 base between the two germline ends. Germline lookup yields CDR1 MNHNY and CDR2 SVGAGI (reference sequence). The CDR3 loop spans 12 amino acids. The CDR3 spells CASRSGANVLTF. For the CDR3, the DNA is TGTGCCAGCAGGTCTGGGGCCAACGTCCTGACTTTC.

The genes are TRBV28 and TRBJ1-3; the D is unclear. The CDR3 has 14 amino acids. CDR1 and CDR2 (germline): MDHEN, SYDVKM. Between the trimmed V and J ends, which lost 3 bases and 0 bases, there was a span of 6 bases. CDR3 in amino acids: CASSFRTSGNTIYF. In nucleotides, the CDR3 is TGTGCCAGCAGTTTTCGTACCTCTGGAAACACCATATATTTT.

This chain links TRBV7-9 with TRBJ1-4; 7 nucleotides align to TRBD1. With 5 bases clipped from V and 4 bases from J, the junction kept 4 bases outside the gene matches. This CDR3 is 14 amino acids long. Per the germline V gene, CDR1 is SEHNR and CDR2 is FQNEAQ (reference sequence). The CDR3 DNA reads TGTGCCAGCAGCATAAGGGACAGTAATGAAAAACTGTTTTTT. Translated, it gives CASSIRDSNEKLFF. The full variable domain, with the rest looked up from reference TRBV7-9 and TRBJ1-4, is DTGVSQNPRHKITKRGQNVTFRCDPISEHNRLYWYRQTLGQGPEFLTYFQNEAQLEKSRLLSDRFSAERPKGSFSTLEIQRTEQGDSAMYLCASSIRDSNEKLFFGSGTQLSVL.

The rearrangement uses TRBV6-1 and TRBJ2-7, with 13 bases identical to TRBD2. The germline V gene has CDR1 MNHNS and CDR2 SASEGT. V trimming: 4 bases; J trimming: 3 bases; junction bases outside the gene matches: 9. CDR3 length: 17 residues. As DNA, the CDR3 is TGTGCCAGCAGTGGGGTCATAGGGACTAGCGGGAACTACGAGCAGTACTTC. It yields the protein CASSGVIGTSGNYEQYF.